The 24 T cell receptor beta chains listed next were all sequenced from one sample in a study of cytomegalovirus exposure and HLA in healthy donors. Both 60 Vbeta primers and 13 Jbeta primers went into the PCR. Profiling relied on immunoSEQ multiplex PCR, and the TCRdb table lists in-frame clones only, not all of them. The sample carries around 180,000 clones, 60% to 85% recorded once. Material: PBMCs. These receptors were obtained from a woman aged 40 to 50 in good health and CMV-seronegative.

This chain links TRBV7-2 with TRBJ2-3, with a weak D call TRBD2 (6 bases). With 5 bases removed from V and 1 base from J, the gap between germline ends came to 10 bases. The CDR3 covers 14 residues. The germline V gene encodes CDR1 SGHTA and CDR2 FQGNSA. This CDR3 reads CASSGRDGTDTQYF. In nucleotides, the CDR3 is TGTGCCAGCAGCGGGCGGGACGGCACAGATACGCAGTATTTT.

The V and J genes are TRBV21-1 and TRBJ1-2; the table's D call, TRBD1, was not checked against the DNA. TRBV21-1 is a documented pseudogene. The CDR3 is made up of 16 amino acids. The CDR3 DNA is TGTGCCAGCAGTAAGGACAGGAGGGGGTTTGAGGGCGGCTACACCTTC. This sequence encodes CASSKDRRGFEGGYTF.

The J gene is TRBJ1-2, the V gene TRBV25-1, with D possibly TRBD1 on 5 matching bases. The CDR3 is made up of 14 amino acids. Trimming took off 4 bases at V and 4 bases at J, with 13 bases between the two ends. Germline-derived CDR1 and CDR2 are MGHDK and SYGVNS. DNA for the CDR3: TGTGCCAGCAGTGCTTGGGGGGTGGGCTATGGCTACACCTTC. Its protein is CASSAWGVGYGYTF.

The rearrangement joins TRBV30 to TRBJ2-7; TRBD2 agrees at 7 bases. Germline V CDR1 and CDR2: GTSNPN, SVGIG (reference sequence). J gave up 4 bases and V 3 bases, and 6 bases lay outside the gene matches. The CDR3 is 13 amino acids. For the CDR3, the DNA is TGTGCCTGGAGGTTAGCGGGCGCTTACGAGCAGTACTTC. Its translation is CAWRLAGAYEQYF. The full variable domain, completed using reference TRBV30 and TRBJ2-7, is SQTIHQWPATLVQPVGSPLSLECTVEGTSNPNLYWYRQAAGRGLQLLFYSVGIGQISSEVPQNLSASRPQDRQFILSSKKLLLSDSGFYLCAWRLAGAYEQYFGPGTRLTVT.

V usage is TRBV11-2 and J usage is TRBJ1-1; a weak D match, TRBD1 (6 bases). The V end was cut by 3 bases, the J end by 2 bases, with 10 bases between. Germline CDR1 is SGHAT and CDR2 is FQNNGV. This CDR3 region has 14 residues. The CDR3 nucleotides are TGTGCCAGCAGCTTCCGACAGGTAAACACTGAAGCTTTCTTT. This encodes CASSFRQVNTEAFF.

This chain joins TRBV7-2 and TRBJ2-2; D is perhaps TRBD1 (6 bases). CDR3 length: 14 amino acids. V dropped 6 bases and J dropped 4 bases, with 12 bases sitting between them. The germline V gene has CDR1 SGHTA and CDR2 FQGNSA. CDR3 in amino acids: CASRSGVSTGELFF. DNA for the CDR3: TGTGCCAGCAGGTCAGGGGTCAGCACCGGGGAGCTGTTTTTT.

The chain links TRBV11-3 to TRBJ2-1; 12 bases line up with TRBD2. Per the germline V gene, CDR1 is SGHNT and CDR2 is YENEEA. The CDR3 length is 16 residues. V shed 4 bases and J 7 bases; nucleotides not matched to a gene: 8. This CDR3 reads CASSSELAGGTNEQFF. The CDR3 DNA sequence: TGTGCCAGCAGCTCCGAACTAGCGGGAGGCACGAATGAGCAGTTCTTC.

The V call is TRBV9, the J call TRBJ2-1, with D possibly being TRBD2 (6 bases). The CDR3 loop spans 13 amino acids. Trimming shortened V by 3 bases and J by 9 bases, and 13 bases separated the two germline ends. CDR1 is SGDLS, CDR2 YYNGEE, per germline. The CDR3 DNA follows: TGTGCCAGCAGCGGGACTATGGGGGGTGAGCAGTTCTTC. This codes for CASSGTMGGEQFF.

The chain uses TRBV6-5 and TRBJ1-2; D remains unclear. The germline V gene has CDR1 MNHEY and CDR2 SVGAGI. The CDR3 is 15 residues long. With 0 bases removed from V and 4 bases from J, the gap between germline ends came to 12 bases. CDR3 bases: TGTGCCAGCAGTTACTCGGGCGACGAGGGCTATGGCTACACCTTC. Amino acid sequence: CASSYSGDEGYGYTF.

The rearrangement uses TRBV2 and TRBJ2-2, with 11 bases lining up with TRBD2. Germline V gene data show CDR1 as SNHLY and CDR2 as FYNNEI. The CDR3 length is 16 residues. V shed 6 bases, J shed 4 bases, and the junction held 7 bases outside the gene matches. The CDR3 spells CASSRSGRAGTGELFF. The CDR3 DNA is TGTGCCAGCAGCCGTAGCGGGAGGGCTGGCACCGGGGAGCTGTTTTTT.

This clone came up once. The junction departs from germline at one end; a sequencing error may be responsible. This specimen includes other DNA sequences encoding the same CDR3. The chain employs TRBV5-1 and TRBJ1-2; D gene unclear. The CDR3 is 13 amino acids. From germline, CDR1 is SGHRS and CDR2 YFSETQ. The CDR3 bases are TGCGCCAGCAGCCGGGAGCCCGGCAATGGCTACACTTTC. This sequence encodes CASSREPGNGYTF.

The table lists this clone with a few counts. In DNA, the CDR3 is TGTGCCAGCAGCCAGAGGGGAACTAGCGGGCCCCGTGACCACAATGAGCAGTTCTTC. As protein: CASSQRGTSGPRDHNEQFF. The chain links TRBV9 to TRBJ2-1; 9 nucleotides agree with TRBD2. CDR1 is SGDLS, CDR2 YYNGEE, per germline. This CDR3 is 19 amino acids long. V trimming: 4 bases; J trimming: 5 bases; junction bases outside the gene matches: 19.

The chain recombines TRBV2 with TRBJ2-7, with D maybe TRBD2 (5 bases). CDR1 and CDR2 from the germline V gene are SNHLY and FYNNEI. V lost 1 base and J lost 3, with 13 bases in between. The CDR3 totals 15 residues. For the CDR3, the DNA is TGTGCCAGCAGTGAAGGGAGGAGTGGAGTCTACGAGCAGTACTTC. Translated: CASSEGRSGVYEQYF. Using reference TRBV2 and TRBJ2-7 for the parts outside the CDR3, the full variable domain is EPEVTQTPSHQVTQMGQEVILRCVPISNHLYFYWYRQILGQKVEFLVSFYNNEISEKSEIFDDQFSVERPDGSNFTLKIRSTKLEDSAMYFCASSEGRSGVYEQYFGPGTRLTVT.

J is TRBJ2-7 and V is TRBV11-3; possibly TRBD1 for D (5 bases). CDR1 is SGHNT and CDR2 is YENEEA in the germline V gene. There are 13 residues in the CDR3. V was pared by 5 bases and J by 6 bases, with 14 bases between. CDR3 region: CASSTRQPPEQYV. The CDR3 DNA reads TGTGCCAGCAGCACAAGACAGCCCCCCGAGCAGTACGTC.

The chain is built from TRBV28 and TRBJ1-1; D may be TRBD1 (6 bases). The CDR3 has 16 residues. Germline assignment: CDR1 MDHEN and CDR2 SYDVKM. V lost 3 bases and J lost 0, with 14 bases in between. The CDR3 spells CASSLGGAIVNTEAFF. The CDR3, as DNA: TGTGCCAGCAGTTTGGGGGGGGCGATTGTGAACACTGAAGCTTTCTTT.

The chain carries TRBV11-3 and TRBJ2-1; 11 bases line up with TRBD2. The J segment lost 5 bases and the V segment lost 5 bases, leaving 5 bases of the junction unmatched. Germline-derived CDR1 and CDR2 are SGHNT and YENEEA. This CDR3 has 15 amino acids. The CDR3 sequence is CASSPGLADDNEQFF. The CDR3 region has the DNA TGTGCCAGCAGCCCGGGACTAGCGGACGACAATGAGCAGTTCTTC.

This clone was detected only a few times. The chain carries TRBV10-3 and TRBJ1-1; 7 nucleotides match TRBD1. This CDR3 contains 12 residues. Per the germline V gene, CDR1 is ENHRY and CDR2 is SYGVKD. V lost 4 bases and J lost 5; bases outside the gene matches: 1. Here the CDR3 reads CAISGGQTEAFF. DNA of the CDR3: TGTGCCATCAGTGGGGGACAGACTGAAGCTTTCTTT.

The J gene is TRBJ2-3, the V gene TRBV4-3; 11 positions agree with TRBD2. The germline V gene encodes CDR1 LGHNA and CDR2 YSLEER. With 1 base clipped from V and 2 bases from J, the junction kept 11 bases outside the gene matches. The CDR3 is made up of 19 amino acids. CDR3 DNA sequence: TGCGCCAGCAGCCAAGGGAGGGGGACTAGCGGCAGATTCACAGATACGCAGTATTTT. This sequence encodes CASSQGRGTSGRFTDTQYF.

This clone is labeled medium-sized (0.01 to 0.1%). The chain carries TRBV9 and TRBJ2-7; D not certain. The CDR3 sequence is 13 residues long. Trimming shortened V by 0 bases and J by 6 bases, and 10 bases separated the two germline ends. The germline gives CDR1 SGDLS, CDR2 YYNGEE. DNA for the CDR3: TGTGCCAGCAGCGTAGGCTATAAGAGCGAGCAGTACTTC. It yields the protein CASSVGYKSEQYF.

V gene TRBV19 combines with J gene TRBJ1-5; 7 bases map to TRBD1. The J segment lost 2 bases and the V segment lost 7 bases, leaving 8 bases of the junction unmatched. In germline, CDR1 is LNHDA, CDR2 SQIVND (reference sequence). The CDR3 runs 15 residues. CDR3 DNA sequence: TGTGCCAGTAACAGACCCGGGACAGGCAATCAGCCCCAGCATTTT. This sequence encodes CASNRPGTGNQPQHF.

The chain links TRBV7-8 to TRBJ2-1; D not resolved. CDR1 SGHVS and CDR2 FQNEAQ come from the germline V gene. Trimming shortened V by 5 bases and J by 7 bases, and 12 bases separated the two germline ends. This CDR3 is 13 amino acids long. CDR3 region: CASSQSTWNEQFF. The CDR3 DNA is TGTGCCAGCAGCCAGTCCACATGGAATGAGCAGTTCTTC.

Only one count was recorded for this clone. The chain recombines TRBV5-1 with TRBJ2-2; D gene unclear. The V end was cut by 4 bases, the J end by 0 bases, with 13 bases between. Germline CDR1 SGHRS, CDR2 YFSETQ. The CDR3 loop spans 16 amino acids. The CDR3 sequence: CASSPLKTSNTGELFF. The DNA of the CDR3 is TGCGCCAGCAGCCCTCTAAAAACTTCGAACACCGGGGAGCTGTTTTTT.

The CDR3 protein is CASSETSASNTGELFF. CDR3 coding DNA: TGTGCCAGTAGTGAGACTAGCGCATCGAACACCGGGGAGCTGTTTTTT. The V gene is TRBV19, the J gene TRBJ2-2, with 8 nucleotides matching TRBD2. This CDR3 spans 16 amino acids. J lost 0 bases, V lost 5 bases, and 5 bases had no gene match. CDR1 LNHDA and CDR2 SQIVND come from the germline V gene (reference sequence).

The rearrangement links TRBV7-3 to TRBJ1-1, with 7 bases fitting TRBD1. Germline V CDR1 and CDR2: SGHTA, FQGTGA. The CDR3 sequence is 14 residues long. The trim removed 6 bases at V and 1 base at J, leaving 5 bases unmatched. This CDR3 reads CASRAGTANTEAFF. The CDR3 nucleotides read TGTGCCAGCAGGGCCGGGACAGCGAACACTGAAGCTTTCTTT.